This TCR beta chain was identified in a study of patients and donors after allogeneic stem cell transplantation. TCRdb itself ran the RT-PCR reads through MiXCR, one entry per CDR3 protein. The table shows under 200,000 distinct CDR3 sequences, with roughly 22% occurring only once. Source material: blood, either unsorted or a sorted T cell fraction (not recorded which). The sequence came from a human donor who was either an allogeneic HSCT recipient or a stem cell or donor lymphocyte infusion donor (not recorded which). It is not recorded whose cells these are; they may come from a transplant donor.

The CDR3 nucleotides read TGTGCCACCAGTGATGCAGGACGGTTCTATGGCTACACCTTC. This translates into CATSDAGRFYGYTF. J is TRBJ1-2 and V is TRBV24-1; D gene uncertain. Trimming cost V 3 bases and J 4 bases, with 11 bases left between them. The CDR3 spans 14 residues. Germline V gene lookup returns CDR1 KGHDR and CDR2 SFDVKD.